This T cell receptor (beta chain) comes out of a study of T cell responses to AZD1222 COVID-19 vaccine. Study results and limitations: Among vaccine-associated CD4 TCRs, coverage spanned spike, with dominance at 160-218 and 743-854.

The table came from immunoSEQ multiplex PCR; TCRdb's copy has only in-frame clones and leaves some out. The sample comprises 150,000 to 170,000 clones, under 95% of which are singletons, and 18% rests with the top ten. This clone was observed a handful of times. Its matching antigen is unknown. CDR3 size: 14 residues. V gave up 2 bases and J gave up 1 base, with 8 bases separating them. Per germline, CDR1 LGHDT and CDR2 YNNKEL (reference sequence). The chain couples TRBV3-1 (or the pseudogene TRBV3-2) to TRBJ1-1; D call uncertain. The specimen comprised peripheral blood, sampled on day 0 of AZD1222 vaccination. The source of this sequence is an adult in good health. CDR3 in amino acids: CASSQTDRNTEAFF. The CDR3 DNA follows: TGTGCCAGCAGCCAAACGGATAGGAACACTGAAGCTTTCTTT.